This T cell receptor (beta chain) was captured in a study of CD8 T cells in Susac syndrome. Study conclusions and caveats: As the study acknowledged, the number of individuals who were part of its TCR sequencing and HLA analysis was relatively small.

RNA, at about 0.45 to 1 ug, was reverse transcribed with random hexamers. Amplification of TCR beta CDR3 spanned 54 Vbeta and 13 Jbeta via immunoSEQ multiplex PCR. TCRdb passed the immunoSEQ multiplex PCR reads through MiXCR, listing each CDR3 protein once. This sample has around 130,000 distinct CDR3 sequences, with 94% found just once. TCR beta from blood CD8+ and CD4+ T cells was sequenced. Both CD4+ and CD8+ T cells were negatively isolated, and TEMRA cells underwent FACS enrichment. V was clipped by 0 bases and J by 3 bases, with 10 bases between them. Germline loops: CDR1 SGHRS, CDR2 YFSETQ. The CDR3 has 15 amino acids. Notes on this clonotype: Its antigen is as yet unknown.

This clonotype originated in a human donor in good health. The genes are TRBV5-1 and TRBJ2-1; TRBD1 might be the D (6 bases). The specimen sequenced was CD4+ T cells from PBMCs. CDR3 residues: CASSLGGQNYNEQFF. The CDR3 bases are TGCGCCAGCAGCTTGGGCGGACAGAACTACAATGAGCAGTTCTTC.